The 25 T cell receptor beta chains below come from one sample, sequenced in a study of CXCR3-negative and CXCR3-positive naive CD8 T cells. TRB cDNA was prepared as libraries by UMI-labeled 5' RACE. TCRdb re-called the 5' RACE reads and gives one entry per CDR3 protein, without DNA. The repertoire table contains over 55,000 distinct CDR3 sequences. Sequencing was done on a sample of memory CD8+ T cells from blood. Receptors were obtained from a human donor in good health. Some clones in this sample may be carry-over from other donors' samples.

V is TRBV15 and J is TRBJ2-2; TCRdb's D gene call, TRBD1, goes unchecked for lack of DNA. The CDR3 contains 14 residues. Germline V gives CDR1 LNHNV, CDR2 YYDKDF (reference sequence). CDR3 sequence: CATSSVGGTGELFF. Drawing the rest from reference TRBV15 and TRBJ2-2, the complete variable domain is DAMVIQNPRYQVTQFGKPVTLSCSQTLNHNVMYWYQQKSSQAPKLLFHYYDKDFNNEADTPDNFQSRRPNTSFCFLDIRSPGLGDTAMYLCATSSVGGTGELFFGEGSRLTVL.

The chain couples TRBV5-1 to TRBJ2-2. This CDR3 spans 16 amino acids. Germline CDR1 is SGHRS and CDR2 is YFSETQ. The CDR3: CASSLGQVERTGELFF.

This chain joins TRBV19 and TRBJ1-5; TCRdb names TRBD1, which stays unverified in the absence of DNA. Germline CDR1 is LNHDA and CDR2 is SQIVND (reference sequence). The CDR3 has 15 residues. CDR3 sequence reads: CASTYDRGIGQPQHF. The whole variable domain, filled in from reference TRBV19 and TRBJ1-5, reads DGGITQSPKYLFRKEGQNVTLSCEQNLNHDAMYWYRQDPGQGLRLIYYSQIVNDFQKGDIAEGYSVSREKKESFPLTVTSAQKNPTAFYLCASTYDRGIGQPQHFGDGTRLSIL.

The genes are TRBV4-2 and TRBJ1-2; TCRdb lists TRBD1, though no DNA is available to test this call. The germline V gene has CDR1 LGHNA and CDR2 YNFKEQ. The CDR3 totals 15 residues. The CDR3: CASSPKGGGAYGYTF.

V and J are TRBV29-1 and TRBJ1-4. CDR1 SQVTM and CDR2 ANQGSEA come from the germline V gene. The CDR3 is made up of 11 amino acids. This CDR3 is CSAREVEKLFF.

The V gene is TRBV7-9, the J gene TRBJ2-5; TCRdb picks TRBD1, but there is no DNA to check that call. There are 15 residues in the CDR3. Germline V gene sequence: CDR1 SEHNR, CDR2 FQNEAQ (reference sequence). The CDR3 sequence is CASSVPGQGEETQYF.

CDR3 sequence: CSAREGLQRSPLHF. The gene calls are TRBV20-1 and TRBJ1-6; lacking DNA, the TRBD1 call made by TCRdb goes unchecked. The CDR3 totals 14 residues. Germline loops: CDR1 DFQATT, CDR2 SNEGSKA (reference sequence).

The CDR3 loop is CASSADSRPDTQYF. The chain recombines TRBV5-6 with TRBJ2-3; TCRdb gives TRBD2 as the D gene, but with no DNA this cannot be confirmed. From germline, CDR1 is SGHDT and CDR2 YYEEEE. The CDR3 extends over 14 amino acids.

The chain links TRBV7-9 to TRBJ2-7; there is no DNA to check the TCRdb D call of TRBD1. Germline CDR1 reads SEHNR; CDR2 reads FQNEAQ (reference sequence). This CDR3 is 14 amino acids long. CDR3 region: CASSLVGRGYEQYF. Filled out from reference TRBV7-9 and TRBJ2-7, the complete variable domain reads DTGVSQNPRHKITKRGQNVTFRCDPISEHNRLYWYRQTLGQGPEFLTYFQNEAQLEKSRLLSDRFSAERPKGSFSTLEIQRTEQGDSAMYLCASSLVGRGYEQYFGPGTRLTVT.

The chain links TRBV7-9 to TRBJ1-6. The CDR3 sequence is 15 residues long. Germline CDR1 is SEHNR and CDR2 is FQNEAQ (reference sequence). CDR3 sequence: CASSRGQPDNSPLHF.

V gene TRBV7-6 combines with J gene TRBJ2-1; no DNA is available, so the TRBD1 call from TCRdb remains unchecked. The CDR3 is 15 amino acids. CDR1 and CDR2 from the germline V gene are SGHVS and FNYEAQ. CDR3 region: CASSPLGGRADEQFF.

The rearrangement links TRBV29-1 to TRBJ2-6; TCRdb's D call of TRBD1 is untestable without DNA. Per the germline V gene, CDR1 is SQVTM and CDR2 is ANQGSEA. The CDR3 runs 19 residues. The chain's CDR3 is CSVDGTGGHLGSGANVLTF.

The chain has TRBV20-1 and TRBJ1-1; the TCRdb D gene call, TRBD1, has no DNA to confirm it. This CDR3 spans 15 amino acids. Germline V gene sequence: CDR1 DFQATT, CDR2 SNEGSKA (reference sequence). CDR3: CSVDPGPLGNTEAFF.

This chain joins TRBV4-3 and TRBJ2-3; TCRdb designates TRBD1, a call that cannot be tested without DNA. This CDR3 is built from 16 residues. CDR1 and CDR2 (germline): LGHNA, YSLEER. The CDR3 sequence: CASSQAGTGIFHTQYF.

The chain links TRBV11-2 to TRBJ2-2; absent DNA, TCRdb's TRBD1 call cannot be checked. The CDR3 sequence is 18 residues long. Per the germline V gene, CDR1 is SGHAT and CDR2 is FQNNGV. The CDR3: CASGHGIGGRPNTGELFF.

The J gene is TRBJ2-1, the V gene TRBV5-1; absent DNA, TCRdb's TRBD2 call cannot be checked. Per the germline V gene, CDR1 is SGHRS and CDR2 is YFSETQ. This CDR3 is 15 amino acids long. The CDR3 sequence: CASSPGLAGINEQFF.

The V call is TRBV28, the J call TRBJ2-7; the TCRdb call, TRBD2, lacks DNA for checking. The CDR3 sequence is 18 residues long. Germline CDR1 MDHEN, CDR2 SYDVKM. CDR3 region: CASSFRASGSYGGSEQYF.

V is TRBV4-3 and J is TRBJ2-7; the TRBD2 assignment by TCRdb is unverifiable without DNA. The CDR3 length is 17 residues. CDR1 is LGHNA, CDR2 YSLEER, per germline. This CDR3 is CASSQVRPSGRTYEQYF.

The chain carries TRBV1 and TRBJ2-1; the TCRdb call, TRBD1, lacks DNA for checking. TRBV1 is a known pseudogene. The CDR3 runs 16 residues. The CDR3: CTSSSFIGALTNEQFF.

The chain carries TRBV6-2 or TRBV6-3 and TRBJ2-2; TCRdb calls TRBD2, which cannot be checked without DNA. Per germline, CDR1 MNHEY and CDR2 SVGEGT. The CDR3 is 15 amino acids. This CDR3 is CASSPPGLETGELFF.

The chain recombines TRBV29-1 with TRBJ2-1; TCRdb outputs TRBD1, but without DNA this stays unchecked. The CDR3 sequence is 16 residues long. Looked up from germline, CDR1 is SQVTM and CDR2 is ANQGSEA. The CDR3: CSVYGQGGSSYNEQFF.

V is TRBV29-1 and J is TRBJ1-2; there is no DNA to check the TCRdb D call of TRBD1. The CDR3 has 13 residues. Germline CDR1 and CDR2: SQVTM and ANQGSEA. CDR3 loop: CSATDSQVGGYTF.

The gene calls are TRBV20-1 and TRBJ2-7; lacking DNA, the TRBD1 call made by TCRdb goes unchecked. Germline V gene lookup returns CDR1 DFQATT and CDR2 SNEGSKA (reference sequence). This CDR3 has 14 residues. CDR3: CSARVGQGAYEQYF.

The CDR3 loop reads CASSQDVSAGFYYGYTF. The gene calls are TRBV4-3 and TRBJ1-2. CDR1 and CDR2 from the germline V gene are LGHNA and YSLEER. The CDR3 totals 17 residues.

V is TRBV6-5 and J is TRBJ1-2; TCRdb names TRBD1, which stays unverified in the absence of DNA. The germline V gene has CDR1 MNHEY and CDR2 SVGAGI. The CDR3 extends over 14 amino acids. CDR3 sequence: CASSYQTGGYGYTF.